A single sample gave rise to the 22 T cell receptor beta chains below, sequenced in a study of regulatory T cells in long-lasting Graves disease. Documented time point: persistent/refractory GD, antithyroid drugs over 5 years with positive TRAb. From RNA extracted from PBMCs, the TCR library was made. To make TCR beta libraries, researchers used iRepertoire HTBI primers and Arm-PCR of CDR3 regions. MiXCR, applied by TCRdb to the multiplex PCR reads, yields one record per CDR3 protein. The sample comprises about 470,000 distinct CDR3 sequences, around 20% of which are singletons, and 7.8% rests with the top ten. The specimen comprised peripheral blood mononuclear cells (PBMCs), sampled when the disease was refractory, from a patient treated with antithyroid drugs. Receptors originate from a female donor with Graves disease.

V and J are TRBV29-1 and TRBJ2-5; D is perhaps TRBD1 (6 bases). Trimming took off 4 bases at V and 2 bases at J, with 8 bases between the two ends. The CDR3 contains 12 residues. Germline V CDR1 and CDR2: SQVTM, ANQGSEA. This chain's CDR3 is CSVARGQETQYF. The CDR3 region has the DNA TGCAGCGTTGCCAGGGGTCAAGAGACCCAGTACTTC.

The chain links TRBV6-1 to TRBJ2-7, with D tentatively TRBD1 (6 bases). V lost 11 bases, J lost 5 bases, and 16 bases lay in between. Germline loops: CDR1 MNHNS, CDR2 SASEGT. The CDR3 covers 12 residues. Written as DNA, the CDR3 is TGTGCCTCATCACAGGGAGCCAACGAGCAGTACTTC. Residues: CASSQGANEQYF.

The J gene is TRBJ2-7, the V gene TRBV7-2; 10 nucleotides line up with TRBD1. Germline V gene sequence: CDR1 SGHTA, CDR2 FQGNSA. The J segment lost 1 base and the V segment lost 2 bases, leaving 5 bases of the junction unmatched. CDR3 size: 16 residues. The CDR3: CASSLWGQGRSYEQYF. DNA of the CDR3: TGTGCCAGCAGCTTATGGGGACAGGGGCGTTCCTACGAGCAGTACTTC. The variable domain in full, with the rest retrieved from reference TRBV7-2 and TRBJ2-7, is GAGVSQSPSNKVTEKGKDVELRCDPISGHTALYWYRQSLGQGLEFLIYFQGNSAPDKSGLPSDRFSAERTGGSVSTLTIQRTQQEDSAVYLCASSLWGQGRSYEQYFGPGTRLTVT.

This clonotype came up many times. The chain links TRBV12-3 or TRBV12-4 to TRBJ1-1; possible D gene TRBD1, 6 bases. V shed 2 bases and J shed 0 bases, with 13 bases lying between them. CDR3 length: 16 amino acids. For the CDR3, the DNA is TGTGCCAGCAGTTTAATGGGGGCTTTCATGAACACTGAAGCTTTCTTT. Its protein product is CASSLMGAFMNTEAFF.

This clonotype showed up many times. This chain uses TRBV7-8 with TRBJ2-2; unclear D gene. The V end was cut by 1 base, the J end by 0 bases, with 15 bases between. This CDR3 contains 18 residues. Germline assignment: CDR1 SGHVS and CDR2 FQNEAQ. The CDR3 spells CASSLEFQKETNTGELFF. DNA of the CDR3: TGTGCCAGCAGCTTAGAGTTCCAAAAGGAAACGAACACCGGGGAGCTGTTTTTT. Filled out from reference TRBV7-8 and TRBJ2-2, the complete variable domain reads GAGVSQSPRYKVAKRGQDVALRCDPISGHVSLFWYQQALGQGPEFLTYFQNEAQLDKSGLPSDRFFAERPEGSVSTLKIQRTQQEDSAVYLCASSLEFQKETNTGELFFGEGSRLTVL.

CDR3 coding DNA: TGTGCCAGCAGCGGAGACAGGGGGGCCGGGGAGCTGTTTTTT. Amino acids: CASSGDRGAGELFF. This sequence joins TRBV7-9 and TRBJ2-2; 9 nucleotides agree with TRBD1. CDR1 and CDR2 (germline): SEHNR, FQNEAQ (reference sequence). The junction had 4 bases not matched to a gene; V was cut back by 5 bases and J by 6 bases. This CDR3 contains 14 residues.

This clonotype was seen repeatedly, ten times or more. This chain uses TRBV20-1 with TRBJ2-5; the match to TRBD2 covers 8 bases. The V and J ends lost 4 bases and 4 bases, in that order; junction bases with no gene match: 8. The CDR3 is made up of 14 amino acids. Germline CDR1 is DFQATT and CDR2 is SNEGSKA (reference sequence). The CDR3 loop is CSAINAGGGETQYF. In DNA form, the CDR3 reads TGCAGTGCTATCAATGCGGGGGGAGGAGAGACCCAGTACTTC.

The CDR3 protein is CASSLIMNTDTQYF. The CDR3 DNA reads TGTGCCAGCAGCTTGATCATGAACACAGATACGCAGTATTTT. The rearrangement links TRBV5-6 to TRBJ2-3, with unresolved D. The germline V gene encodes CDR1 SGHDT and CDR2 YYEEEE. Trimming took 1 base from V and 2 from J, leaving 8 bases between them. The CDR3 covers 14 residues.

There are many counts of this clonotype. CDR3 nucleotide sequence: TGTGCCAGCAGCTGGACTAGCGGCCCCTACGAGCAGTACTTC. This gives the protein CASSWTSGPYEQYF. The J gene is TRBJ2-7, the V gene TRBV6-1; 10 bases map to TRBD2. Germline CDR1 MNHNS, CDR2 SASEGT. V lost 6 bases to trimming and J lost 2 bases; unmatched junction nucleotides: 4. The CDR3 is 14 amino acids.

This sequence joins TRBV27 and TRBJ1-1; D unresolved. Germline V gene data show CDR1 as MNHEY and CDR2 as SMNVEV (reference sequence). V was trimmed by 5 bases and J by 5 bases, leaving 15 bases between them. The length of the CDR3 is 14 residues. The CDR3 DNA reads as TGTGCCAGCAGTCCCCACCCGGGGAAGACTGAAGCTTTCTTT. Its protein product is CASSPHPGKTEAFF.

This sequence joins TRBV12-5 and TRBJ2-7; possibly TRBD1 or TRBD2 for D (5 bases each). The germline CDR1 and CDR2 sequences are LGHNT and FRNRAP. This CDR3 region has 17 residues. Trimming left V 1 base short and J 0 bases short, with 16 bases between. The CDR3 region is CASGLGPGTDLSYEQYF. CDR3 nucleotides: TGTGCTAGTGGTTTGGGTCCTGGGACGGATCTCTCCTACGAGCAGTACTTC.

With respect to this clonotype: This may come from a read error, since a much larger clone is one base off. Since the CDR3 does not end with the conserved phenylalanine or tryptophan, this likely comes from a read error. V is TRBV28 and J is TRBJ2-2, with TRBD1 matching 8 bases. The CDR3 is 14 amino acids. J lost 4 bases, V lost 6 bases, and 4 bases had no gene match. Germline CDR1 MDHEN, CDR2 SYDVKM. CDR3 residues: CASSPGTGTGELFL. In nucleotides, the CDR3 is TGTGCCAGCAGCCCCGGGACAGGCACCGGGGAGCTGTTTTTA.

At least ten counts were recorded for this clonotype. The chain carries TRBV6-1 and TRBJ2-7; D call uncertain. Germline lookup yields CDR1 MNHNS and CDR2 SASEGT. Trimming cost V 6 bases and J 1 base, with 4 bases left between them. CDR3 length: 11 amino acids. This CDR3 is CASRRSYEQYF. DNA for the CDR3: TGTGCCAGCAGAAGGTCCTACGAGCAGTACTTC.

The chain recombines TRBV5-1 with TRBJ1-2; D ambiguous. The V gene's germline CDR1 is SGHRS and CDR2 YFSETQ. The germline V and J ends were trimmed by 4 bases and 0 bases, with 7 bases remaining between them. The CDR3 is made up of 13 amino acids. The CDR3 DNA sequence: TGCGCCAGCAGCGTCACCGCTAACTATGGCTACACCTTC. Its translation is CASSVTANYGYTF.

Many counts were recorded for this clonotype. Written as DNA, the CDR3 is TGTGCCAGCAGCTTAGGACACCGCGGAGAGCAGTACTTC. Translating gives CASSLGHRGEQYF. The V and J genes are TRBV11-2 and TRBJ2-7, with D hard to call. CDR1 SGHAT and CDR2 FQNNGV come from the germline V gene. There are 13 residues in the CDR3. The germline V and J ends were trimmed by 1 base and 7 bases, with 11 bases remaining between them.

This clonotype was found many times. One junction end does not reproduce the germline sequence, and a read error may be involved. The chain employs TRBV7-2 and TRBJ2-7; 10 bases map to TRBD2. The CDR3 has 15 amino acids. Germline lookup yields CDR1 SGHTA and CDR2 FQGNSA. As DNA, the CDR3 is TGTGCCAGCAGTTTAGGGCTAGCGGGAGATTACGAGCAGTACTTC. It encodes CASSLGLAGDYEQYF.

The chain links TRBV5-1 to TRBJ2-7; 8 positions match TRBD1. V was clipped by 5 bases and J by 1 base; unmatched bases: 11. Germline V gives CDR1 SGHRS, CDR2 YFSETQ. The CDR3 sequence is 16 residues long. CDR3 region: CASSKSTGDSSYEQYF. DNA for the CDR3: TGCGCCAGCAGTAAATCGACAGGGGACTCATCCTACGAGCAGTACTTC.

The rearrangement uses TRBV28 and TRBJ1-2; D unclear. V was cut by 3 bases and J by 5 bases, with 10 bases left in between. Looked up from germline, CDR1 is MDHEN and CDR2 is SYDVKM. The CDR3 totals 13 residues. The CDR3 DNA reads TGTGCCAGCAGTTTGGAGGGCCCTTATGGCTACACCTTC. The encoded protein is CASSLEGPYGYTF.

The CDR3 nucleotides are TGTGCCAGCAGCTTAATTGCGGGCGCGAACACCGGGGAGCTGTTTTTT. This gives the protein CASSLIAGANTGELFF. The chain has TRBV7-2 and TRBJ2-2; maybe TRBD2 (5 bases). This CDR3 is 16 amino acids long. The V end lost 2 bases, the J end lost 0 bases, and 10 bases lay between the germline ends. Per germline, CDR1 SGHTA and CDR2 FQGNSA.

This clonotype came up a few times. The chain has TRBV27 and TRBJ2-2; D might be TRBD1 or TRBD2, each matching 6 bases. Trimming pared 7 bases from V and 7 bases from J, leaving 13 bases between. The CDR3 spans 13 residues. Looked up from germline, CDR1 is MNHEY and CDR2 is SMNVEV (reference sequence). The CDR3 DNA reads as TGTGCCAGCACGTACGGGGGCGGCGGGGAGCTGTTTTTT. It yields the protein CASTYGGGGELFF.

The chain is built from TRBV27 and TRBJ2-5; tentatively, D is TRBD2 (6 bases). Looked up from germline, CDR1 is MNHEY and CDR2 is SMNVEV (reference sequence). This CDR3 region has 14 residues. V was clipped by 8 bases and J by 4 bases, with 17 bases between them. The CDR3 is CASSIGGPGETQYF. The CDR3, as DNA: TGTGCCAGCTCAATCGGAGGGCCGGGAGAGACCCAGTACTTC.

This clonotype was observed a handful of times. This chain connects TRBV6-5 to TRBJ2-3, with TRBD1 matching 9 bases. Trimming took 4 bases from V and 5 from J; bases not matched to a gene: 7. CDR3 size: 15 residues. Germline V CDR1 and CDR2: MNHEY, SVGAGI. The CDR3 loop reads CASSLQGAREDTQYF. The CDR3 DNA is TGTGCCAGCAGTTTACAGGGGGCTCGGGAAGATACGCAGTATTTT.